The 9 T cell receptor beta chains presented below share a single source sample, sequenced in a study of cytomegalovirus exposure and HLA in healthy donors. In the PCR, 60 Vbeta and 13 Jbeta primers were used. Assay used: immunoSEQ multiplex PCR; TCRdb lists only in-frame clones, some missing. The table lists roughly 190,000 clones. Source material: PBMCs. The receptors originated from a woman younger than 30 in good health and CMV-seropositive.

The rearrangement uses TRBV7-2 and TRBJ1-4; 7 bases map to TRBD1. CDR1 and CDR2 from the germline V gene are SGHTA and FQGNSA. The CDR3 runs to 13 residues. After removal of 3 bases from V and 8 bases from J, the junction contained 3 bases not matched to a gene. CDR3 nucleotides: TGTGCCAGCAGCTTTAGGGGGCACGAAAAACTGTTTTTT. Translating gives CASSFRGHEKLFF. The full variable domain, completed using reference TRBV7-2 and TRBJ1-4, is GAGVSQSPSNKVTEKGKDVELRCDPISGHTALYWYRQSLGQGLEFLIYFQGNSAPDKSGLPSDRFSAERTGGSVSTLTIQRTQQEDSAVYLCASSFRGHEKLFFGSGTQLSVL.

This chain links TRBV6-1 with TRBJ1-1, with a weak D call TRBD1 (6 bases). CDR3 size: 15 residues. V was trimmed by 6 bases and J by 4 bases, leaving 18 bases between them. The germline gives CDR1 MNHNS, CDR2 SASEGT. CDR3 coding DNA: TGTGCCAGCAGAATTGGAGGGGGGGGCGGCACTGAAGCTTTCTTT. Translation: CASRIGGGGGTEAFF.

The chain combines TRBV6-1 with TRBJ1-5, with a weak D call TRBD1 (6 bases). Germline V CDR1 and CDR2: MNHNS, SASEGT. The CDR3 contains 14 residues. Trimming took off 8 bases at V and 4 bases at J, with 15 bases between the two ends. In nucleotides, the CDR3 is TGTGCCAGCCGGGAGGGGGGGCCTAATCAGCCCCAGCATTTT. This translates into CASREGGPNQPQHF.

The V gene is TRBV9, the J gene TRBJ1-2; 8 bases fit TRBD1. The germline V gene has CDR1 SGDLS and CDR2 YYNGEE. The CDR3 extends over 15 amino acids. Germline trimming cut 3 bases from V and 4 bases from J; bases unmatched to any gene: 8. CDR3 amino acids: CASSEQGGVGYGYTF. The CDR3 DNA is TGTGCCAGCAGCGAACAGGGGGGGGTGGGCTATGGCTACACCTTC.

The chain joins TRBV6-6 to TRBJ1-1; a possible D gene is TRBD1 (5 bases). The germline V gene encodes CDR1 MNHNY and CDR2 SVGAGI (reference sequence). The CDR3 has 11 amino acids. V lost 7 bases and J 7 bases, leaving 10 bases between the germline ends. CDR3 bases: TGTGCCAGCACCAGGGAAGGTGAAGCTTTCTTT. Its translation is CASTREGEAFF.

This chain uses TRBV13 with TRBJ2-3; 11 bases match TRBD2. Germline assignment: CDR1 PRHDT and CDR2 FYEKMQ (reference sequence). Trimming at V came to 5 bases and at J to 1 base, leaving 11 bases not matched to a gene. This CDR3 is 18 amino acids long. CDR3 residues: CASSLFKLAGDRTDTQYF. For the CDR3, the DNA is TGTGCCAGCAGCCTCTTCAAACTAGCGGGGGATCGCACAGATACGCAGTATTTT. Variable domain in full (rest from reference TRBV13 and TRBJ2-3): AAGVIQSPRHLIKEKRETATLKCYPIPRHDTVYWYQQGPGQDPQFLISFYEKMQSDKGSIPDRFSAQQFSDYHSELNMSSLELGDSALYFCASSLFKLAGDRTDTQYFGPGTRLTVL.

The chain links TRBV30 to TRBJ1-2, with D possibly matching TRBD1 (5 bases). Per the germline V gene, CDR1 is GTSNPN and CDR2 is SVGIG (reference sequence). The CDR3 sequence is 14 residues long. Trimming removed 3 bases at V and 5 bases at J, with 16 bases between. CDR3 residues: CAWSPGGTFYGYTF. Here the CDR3 DNA reads TGTGCCTGGAGCCCCGGAGGGACCTTTTATGGCTACACCTTC.

V usage is TRBV29-1 and J usage is TRBJ1-4; TRBD1 matches at 7 bases. The trim removed 5 bases at V and 4 bases at J, leaving 4 bases unmatched. The germline CDR1 and CDR2 sequences are SQVTM and ANQGSEA. This CDR3 is 13 amino acids long. CDR3 amino acids: CSVRGLGNEKLFF. CDR3 sequence (DNA): TGCAGCGTTAGGGGGCTGGGTAATGAAAAACTGTTTTTT. The entire variable domain, with the rest obtained from reference TRBV29-1 and TRBJ1-4, is as follows: SAVISQKPSRDICQRGTSLTIQCQVDSQVTMMFWYRQQPGQSLTLIATANQGSEATYESGFVIDKFPISRPNLTFSTLTVSNMSPEDSSIYLCSVRGLGNEKLFFGSGTQLSVL.

CDR3: CASSSPPGLAGGPGNEQFF. In DNA form, the CDR3 reads TGTGCCAGCAGCTCTCCCCCCGGACTAGCGGGGGGGCCTGGGAATGAGCAGTTCTTC. The chain recombines TRBV13 with TRBJ2-1; 15 bases map to TRBD2. CDR1 and CDR2 from the germline V gene are PRHDT and FYEKMQ (reference sequence). The CDR3 is made up of 19 amino acids. V lost 4 bases and J lost 7; bases outside the gene matches: 14.